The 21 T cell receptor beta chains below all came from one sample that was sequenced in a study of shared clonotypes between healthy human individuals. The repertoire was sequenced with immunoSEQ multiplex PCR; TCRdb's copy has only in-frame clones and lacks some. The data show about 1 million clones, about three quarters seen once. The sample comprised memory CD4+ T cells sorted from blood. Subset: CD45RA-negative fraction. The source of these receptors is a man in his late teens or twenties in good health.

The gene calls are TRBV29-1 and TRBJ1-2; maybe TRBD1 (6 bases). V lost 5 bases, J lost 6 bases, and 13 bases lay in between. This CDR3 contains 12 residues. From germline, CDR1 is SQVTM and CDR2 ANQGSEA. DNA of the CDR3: TGCAGCGTTTACCAGGGGTTCGATGGCTACACCTTC. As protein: CSVYQGFDGYTF.

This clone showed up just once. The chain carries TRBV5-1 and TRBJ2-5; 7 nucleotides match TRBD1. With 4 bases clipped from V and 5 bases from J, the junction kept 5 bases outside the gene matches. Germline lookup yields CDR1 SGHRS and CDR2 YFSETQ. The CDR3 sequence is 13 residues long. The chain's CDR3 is CASSRDSVETQYF. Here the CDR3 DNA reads TGCGCCAGCAGCAGGGACAGTGTGGAGACCCAGTACTTC.

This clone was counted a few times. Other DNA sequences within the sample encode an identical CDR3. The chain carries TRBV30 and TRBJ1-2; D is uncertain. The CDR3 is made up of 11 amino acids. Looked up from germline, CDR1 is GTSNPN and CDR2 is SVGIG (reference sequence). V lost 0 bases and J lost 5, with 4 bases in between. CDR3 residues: CAWSVRYGYTF. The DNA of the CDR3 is TGTGCCTGGAGTGTTCGGTATGGCTACACCTTC.

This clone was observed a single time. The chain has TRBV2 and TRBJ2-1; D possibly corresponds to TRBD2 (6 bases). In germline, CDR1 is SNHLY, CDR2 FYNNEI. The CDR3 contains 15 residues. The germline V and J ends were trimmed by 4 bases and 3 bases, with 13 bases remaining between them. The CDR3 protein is CASSVGGVGYNEQFF. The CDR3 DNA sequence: TGTGCCAGCAGTGTCGGGGGAGTGGGCTACAATGAGCAGTTCTTC.

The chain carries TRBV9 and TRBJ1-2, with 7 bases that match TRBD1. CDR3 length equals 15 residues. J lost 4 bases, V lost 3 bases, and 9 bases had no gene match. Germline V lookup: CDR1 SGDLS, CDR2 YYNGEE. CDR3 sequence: CASSEGTANSYGYTF. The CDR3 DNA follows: TGTGCCAGCAGCGAGGGGACAGCTAATTCCTATGGCTACACCTTC.

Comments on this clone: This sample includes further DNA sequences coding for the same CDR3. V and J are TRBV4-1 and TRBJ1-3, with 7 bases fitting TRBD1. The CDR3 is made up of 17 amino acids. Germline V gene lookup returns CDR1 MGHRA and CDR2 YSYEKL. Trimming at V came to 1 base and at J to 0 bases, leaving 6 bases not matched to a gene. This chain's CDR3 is CASSQGNRGPSGNTIYF. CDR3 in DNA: TGCGCCAGCAGCCAAGGTAACAGGGGACCCTCTGGAAACACCATATATTTT.

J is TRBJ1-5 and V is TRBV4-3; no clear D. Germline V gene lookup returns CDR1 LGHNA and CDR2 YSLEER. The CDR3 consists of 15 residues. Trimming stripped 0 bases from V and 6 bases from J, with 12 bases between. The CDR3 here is CASSQDITSAQPQHF. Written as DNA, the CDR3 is TGCGCCAGCAGCCAAGATATAACCTCGGCTCAGCCCCAGCATTTT.

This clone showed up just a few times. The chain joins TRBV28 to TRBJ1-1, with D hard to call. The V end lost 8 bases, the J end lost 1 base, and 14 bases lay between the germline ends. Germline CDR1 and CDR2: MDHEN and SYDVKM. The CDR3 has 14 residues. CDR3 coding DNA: TGTGCCAGCCTCTCGTGGGTCAGGAACACTGAAGCTTTCTTT. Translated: CASLSWVRNTEAFF.

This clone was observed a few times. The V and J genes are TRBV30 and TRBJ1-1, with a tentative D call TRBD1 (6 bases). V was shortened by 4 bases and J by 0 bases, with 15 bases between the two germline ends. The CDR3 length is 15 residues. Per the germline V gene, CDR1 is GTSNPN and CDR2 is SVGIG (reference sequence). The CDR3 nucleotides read TGTGCCTGGAACAGGGCCTATCCTATGAACACTGAAGCTTTCTTT. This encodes CAWNRAYPMNTEAFF.

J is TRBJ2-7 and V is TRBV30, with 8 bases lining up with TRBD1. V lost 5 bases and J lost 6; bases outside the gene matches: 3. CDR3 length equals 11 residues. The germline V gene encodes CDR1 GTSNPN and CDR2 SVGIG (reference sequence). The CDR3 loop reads CAWGQGTEQYF. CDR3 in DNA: TGTGCCTGGGGACAGGGAACCGAGCAGTACTTC.

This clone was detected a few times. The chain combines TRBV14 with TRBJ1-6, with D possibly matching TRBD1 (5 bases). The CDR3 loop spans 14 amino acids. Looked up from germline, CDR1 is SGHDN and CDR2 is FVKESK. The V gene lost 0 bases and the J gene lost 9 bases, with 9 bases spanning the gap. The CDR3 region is CASSQEGGTSPLHF. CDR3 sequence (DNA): TGTGCCAGCAGCCAAGAGGGGGGAACTTCACCCCTCCACTTT.

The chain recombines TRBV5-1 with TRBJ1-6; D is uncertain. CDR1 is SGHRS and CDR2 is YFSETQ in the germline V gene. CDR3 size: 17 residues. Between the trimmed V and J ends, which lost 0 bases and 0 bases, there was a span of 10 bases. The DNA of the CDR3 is TGCGCCAGCAGCTTGGCACGGACCTTCTCCTATAATTCACCCCTCCACTTT. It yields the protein CASSLARTFSYNSPLHF.

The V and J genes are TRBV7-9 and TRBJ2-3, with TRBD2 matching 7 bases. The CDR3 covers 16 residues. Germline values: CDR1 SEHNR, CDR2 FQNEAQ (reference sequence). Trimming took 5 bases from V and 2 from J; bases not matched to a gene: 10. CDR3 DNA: TGTGCCAGCAGCCCCGGCCAAGCGGGATCCACAGATACGCAGTATTTT. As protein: CASSPGQAGSTDTQYF. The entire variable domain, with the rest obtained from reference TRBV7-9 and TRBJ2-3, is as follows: DTGVSQNPRHKITKRGQNVTFRCDPISEHNRLYWYRQTLGQGPEFLTYFQNEAQLEKSRLLSDRFSAERPKGSFSTLEIQRTEQGDSAMYLCASSPGQAGSTDTQYFGPGTRLTVL.

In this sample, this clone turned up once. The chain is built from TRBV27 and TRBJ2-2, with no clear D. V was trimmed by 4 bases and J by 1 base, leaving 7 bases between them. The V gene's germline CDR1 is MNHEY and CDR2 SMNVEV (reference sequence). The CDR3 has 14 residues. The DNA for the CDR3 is TGTGCCAGCAGTTATCTAAGGAACACCGGGGAGCTGTTTTTT. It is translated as CASSYLRNTGELFF.

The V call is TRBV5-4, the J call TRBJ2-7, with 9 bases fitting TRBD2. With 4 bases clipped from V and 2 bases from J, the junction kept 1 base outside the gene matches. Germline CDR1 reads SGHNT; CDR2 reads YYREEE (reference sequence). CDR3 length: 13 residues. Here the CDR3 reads CASSASGTYEQYF. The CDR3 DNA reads TGTGCCAGCAGCGCTAGCGGGACCTACGAGCAGTACTTC.

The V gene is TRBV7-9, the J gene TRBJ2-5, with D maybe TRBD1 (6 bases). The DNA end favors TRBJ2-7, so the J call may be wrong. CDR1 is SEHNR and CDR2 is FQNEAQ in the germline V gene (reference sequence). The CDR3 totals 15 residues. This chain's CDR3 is CASSQDRMPTYEQYF. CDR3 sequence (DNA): TGTGCCAGCAGCCAAGACAGGATGCCGACCTACGAGCAGTACTTC.

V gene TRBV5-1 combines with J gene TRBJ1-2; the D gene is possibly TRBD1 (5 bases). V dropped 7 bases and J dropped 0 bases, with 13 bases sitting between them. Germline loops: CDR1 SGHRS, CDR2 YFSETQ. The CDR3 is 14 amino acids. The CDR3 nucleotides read TGCGCCAGCGAAGGGGAAGGGACTAACTATGGCTACACCTTC. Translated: CASEGEGTNYGYTF.

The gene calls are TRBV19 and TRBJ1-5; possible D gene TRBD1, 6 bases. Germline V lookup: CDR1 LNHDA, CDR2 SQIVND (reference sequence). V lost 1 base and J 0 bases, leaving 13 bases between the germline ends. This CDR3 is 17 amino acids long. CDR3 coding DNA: TGTGCCAGTAGTATAGTTGGCAGGGGCATTAGCAATCAGCCCCAGCATTTT. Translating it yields CASSIVGRGISNQPQHF.

The CDR3 is CAWRRAINWNEQFF. In nucleotides, the CDR3 is TGTGCCTGGCGCAGGGCCATCAATTGGAATGAGCAGTTCTTC. The chain couples TRBV11-3 to TRBJ2-1, with D possibly TRBD1 on 5 matching bases. Germline values: CDR1 SGHNT, CDR2 YENEEA. CDR3 length equals 14 residues. V was cut by 11 bases and J by 7 bases, with 21 bases left in between.

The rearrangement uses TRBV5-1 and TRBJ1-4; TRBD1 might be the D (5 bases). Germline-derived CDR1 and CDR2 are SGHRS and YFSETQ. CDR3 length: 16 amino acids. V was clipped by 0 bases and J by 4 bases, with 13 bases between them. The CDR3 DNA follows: TGCGCCAGCAGCTTGGCTGGGGGACTTCTTAATGAAAAACTGTTTTTT. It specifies CASSLAGGLLNEKLFF.

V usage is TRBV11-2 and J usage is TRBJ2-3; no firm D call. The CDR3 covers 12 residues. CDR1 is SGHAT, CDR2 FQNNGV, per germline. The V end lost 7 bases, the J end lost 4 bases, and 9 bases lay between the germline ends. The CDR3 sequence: CASNSGADTQYF. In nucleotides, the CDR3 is TGTGCCAGCAACTCGGGTGCAGATACGCAGTATTTT.